This entry concerns a single T cell receptor (beta chain). The CDR3 is made up of 15 amino acids. The germline V and J ends were trimmed by 7 bases and 0 bases, with 13 bases remaining between them. From germline, CDR1 is LNHNV and CDR2 YYDKDF (reference sequence). This entry comes from a study of T-cell reconstitution after alpha-beta-depleted transplantation in children. Preparation of the TCRbeta library used unique molecular identifiers. MiXCR, applied by TCRdb to the PCR reads, yields one record per CDR3 protein. Among some 520,000 distinct CDR3 sequences, about 33% were seen once, and the ten largest hold approximately 2.3%.

The chain combines TRBV15 with TRBJ1-3; D is uncertain. The sample consisted of PBMCs from the stem cell graft donor, taken from the stem cell graft. The sequence came from a human donor who donated a stem cell graft to a child with aplastic anemia. CDR3 amino acids: CATMDGWPSGNTIYF. The CDR3 nucleotides are TGTGCCACCATGGACGGGTGGCCCTCTGGAAACACCATATATTTT.